The rows below give T cell receptor beta chains drawn from one sample of a study of T cell repertoires in cytomegalovirus infection. Each CDR3 protein is one row after TCRdb ran MiXCR on the reads. Here the sample spans just over 300,000 distinct CDR3 sequences, 17% being singletons. Source material: PBMCs. The origin of the receptors is a human donor in good health (CMV status not recorded). Some clones in this sample may be carry-over from other donors' samples. The CDR3 runs from the conserved cysteine through the conserved F or W. D genes are given only for firm matches. Expanded clones get a size class; other rows say once, few or many, or leave the size out.

len: 16
d_gene: TRBD1
abundance: many
v_gene: TRBV7-2
j_gene: TRBJ1-6
CDR3aa: CASSFTGGYRNSPLHF
CDR3nt: TGTGCCAGCAGCTTTACAGGGGGATATAGAAATTCACCCCTCCACTTT

len: 17
d_gene: -
abundance: many
v_gene: TRBV7-9
j_gene: TRBJ1-6
CDR3aa: CASSLAAGHYVYSPLHF
CDR3nt: TGTGCCAGCAGCTTAGCCGCAGGCCACTACGTGTATTCACCCCTCCACTTT

len: 13
d_gene: -
abundance: few
v_gene: TRBV5-1
j_gene: TRBJ2-5
CDR3aa: CASSLPASETQYF
CDR3nt: TGCGCCAGCAGCTTGCCAGCTTCCGAGACCCAGTACTTC

len: 11
d_gene: -
abundance: -
v_gene: TRBV6-2/TRBV6-3
j_gene: TRBJ2-7
CDR3aa: CASSYAGTRYF
CDR3nt: TGTGCCAGCAGTTACGCCGGGACACGGTACTTC

len: 14
d_gene: -
abundance: -
v_gene: TRBV9
j_gene: TRBJ2-7
CDR3aa: CASSQGQPSYEQYF
CDR3nt: TGTGCCAGCAGCCAAGGACAGCCCTCCTACGAGCAGTACTTC

len: 16
d_gene: TRBD1
abundance: -
v_gene: TRBV3-1
j_gene: TRBJ2-7
CDR3aa: CASSLSGTGTTYEQYF
CDR3nt: TGTGCCAGCAGCCTGTCCGGGACAGGGACTACCTACGAGCAGTACTTC

len: 15
d_gene: TRBD1
abundance: many
v_gene: TRBV4-1
j_gene: TRBJ2-2
CDR3aa: CASSPSQGAFGELFF
CDR3nt: TGCGCCAGCAGTCCATCACAGGGGGCATTCGGGGAGCTGTTTTTT

len: 17
d_gene: -
abundance: few
v_gene: TRBV10-3
j_gene: TRBJ1-5
CDR3aa: CAISESIAAGGGQPQHF
CDR3nt: TGTGCCATCAGTGAGTCAATCGCGGCGGGGGGCGGTCAGCCCCAGCATTTT

len: 18
d_gene: -
abundance: -
v_gene: TRBV4-1
j_gene: TRBJ2-5
CDR3aa: CASSQVETGPTYQETQYF
CDR3nt: TGCGCCAGCAGCCAAGTTGAAACGGGGCCGACTTACCAAGAGACCCAGTACTTC

len: 18
d_gene: -
abundance: many
v_gene: TRBV19
j_gene: TRBJ1-5
CDR3aa: CASTPGDTQRVGNQPQHF
CDR3nt: TGTGCCAGTACCCCGGGGGACACGCAAAGGGTTGGCAATCAGCCCCAGCATTTT

len: 12
d_gene: -
abundance: many
v_gene: TRBV11-1
j_gene: TRBJ2-1
CDR3aa: CASSGSYNEQFF
CDR3nt: TGTGCCAGCAGCGGCTCCTACAATGAGCAGTTCTTC

len: 13
d_gene: -
abundance: -
v_gene: TRBV7-9
j_gene: TRBJ2-2
CDR3aa: CASSLEGPLELFF
CDR3nt: TGTGCCAGCAGCTTAGAGGGCCCGTTGGAGCTGTTTTTT

len: 13
d_gene: -
abundance: -
v_gene: TRBV20-1
j_gene: TRBJ1-6
CDR3aa: CSATSRVESPLHF
CDR3nt: TGCAGTGCTACCTCGAGGGTGGAGTCACCCCTCCACTTT

len: 15
d_gene: TRBD1
abundance: few
v_gene: TRBV6-5
j_gene: TRBJ2-1
CDR3aa: CASSYSWQGANEQFF
CDR3nt: TGTGCCAGCAGTTACTCGTGGCAGGGGGCAAATGAGCAGTTCTTC

len: 17
d_gene: -
abundance: many
v_gene: TRBV6-5
j_gene: TRBJ1-1
CDR3aa: CASSYSRTAGLNTEAFF
CDR3nt: TGTGCCAGCAGTTACTCGAGGACTGCCGGCCTGAACACTGAAGCTTTCTTT

len: 13
d_gene: -
abundance: few
v_gene: TRBV20-1
j_gene: TRBJ1-5
CDR3aa: CSARGSSNQPQHF
CDR3nt: TGCAGTGCTAGGGGTAGTAGCAATCAGCCCCAGCATTTT

len: 13
d_gene: -
abundance: few
v_gene: TRBV28
j_gene: TRBJ2-6
CDR3aa: CASTSGGANVLTF
CDR3nt: TGTGCCAGCACCTCAGGAGGGGCCAACGTCCTGACTTTC

len: 15
d_gene: -
abundance: many
v_gene: TRBV7-2
j_gene: TRBJ1-2
CDR3aa: CASSLEYKGLYGYTF
CDR3nt: TGTGCCAGCAGCTTAGAATATAAGGGGCTGTATGGCTACACCTTC

len: 18
d_gene: TRBD1
abundance: -
v_gene: TRBV15
j_gene: TRBJ2-6
CDR3aa: CATSRYRGFNSGANVLTF
CDR3nt: TGTGCCACCAGCAGATACAGGGGGTTTAACTCTGGGGCCAACGTCCTGACTTTC

len: 14
d_gene: TRBD1
abundance: many
v_gene: TRBV7-9
j_gene: TRBJ2-1
CDR3aa: CASSRGQGHNEQFF
CDR3nt: TGTGCCAGCAGCCGAGGACAGGGACACAATGAGCAGTTCTTC

len: 16
d_gene: TRBD1
abundance: few
v_gene: TRBV5-6
j_gene: TRBJ2-7
CDR3aa: CASSLRGPPKGYEQYF
CDR3nt: TGTGCCAGCAGCTTGAGGGGGCCTCCAAAGGGGTACGAGCAGTACTTC

len: 14
d_gene: -
abundance: many
v_gene: TRBV5-4
j_gene: TRBJ2-2
CDR3aa: CASSIDSITGELFF
CDR3nt: TGTGCCAGCAGCATAGACAGTATAACCGGGGAGCTGTTTTTT

len: 14
d_gene: -
abundance: few
v_gene: TRBV7-9
j_gene: TRBJ2-3
CDR3aa: CASSPGLGTDTQYF
CDR3nt: TGTGCCAGCAGTCCGGGACTCGGCACAGATACGCAGTATTTT

len: 16
d_gene: TRBD2
abundance: -
v_gene: TRBV4-3
j_gene: TRBJ2-1
CDR3aa: CASSQVSLADHNEQFF
CDR3nt: TGCGCCAGCAGCCAAGTGAGTCTAGCGGACCACAATGAGCAGTTCTTC

len: 12
d_gene: -
abundance: many
v_gene: TRBV7-6
j_gene: TRBJ2-2
CDR3aa: CASSHSTGELFF
CDR3nt: TGTGCCAGCAGCCACTCCACCGGGGAGCTGTTTTTT

len: 13
d_gene: -
abundance: few
v_gene: TRBV12-3/TRBV12-4
j_gene: TRBJ1-2
CDR3aa: CASSPGSYYGYTF
CDR3nt: TGTGCCAGCAGCCCAGGCTCGTACTATGGCTACACCTTC

len: 14
d_gene: TRBD2
abundance: -
v_gene: TRBV11-2
j_gene: TRBJ2-7
CDR3aa: CASSFGGGAYEQYF
CDR3nt: TGTGCCAGCAGCTTTGGCGGGGGGGCCTACGAGCAGTACTTC

len: 15
d_gene: TRBD1
abundance: -
v_gene: TRBV6-2/TRBV6-3
j_gene: TRBJ1-5
CDR3aa: CASSPGQGLNQPQHF
CDR3nt: TGTGCCAGCAGTCCGGGACAGGGGTTAAATCAGCCCCAGCATTTT

len: 11
d_gene: TRBD1
abundance: few
v_gene: TRBV9
j_gene: TRBJ2-3
CDR3aa: CASSGQGSQYF
CDR3nt: TGTGCCAGCAGCGGACAGGGCTCTCAGTATTTT

len: 13
d_gene: TRBD1
abundance: -
v_gene: TRBV20-1
j_gene: TRBJ1-5
CDR3aa: CSVYRGGDQPQHF
CDR3nt: TGCAGTGTCTACAGGGGGGGCGATCAGCCCCAGCATTTT

len: 15
d_gene: -
abundance: few
v_gene: TRBV6-4
j_gene: TRBJ1-1
CDR3aa: CASSASGQGDTEAFF
CDR3nt: TGTGCCAGCAGCGCCTCGGGGCAGGGCGACACTGAAGCTTTCTTT

len: 14
d_gene: -
abundance: many
v_gene: TRBV28
j_gene: TRBJ2-3
CDR3aa: CASSTLGRTDTQYF
CDR3nt: TGTGCCAGCAGTACTCTTGGCCGCACAGATACGCAGTATTTT

len: 15
d_gene: -
abundance: -
v_gene: TRBV28
j_gene: TRBJ1-5
CDR3aa: CASRFTGGGDQPQHF
CDR3nt: TGTGCCAGCAGGTTTACGGGGGGGGGCGATCAGCCCCAGCATTTT

len: 14
d_gene: TRBD2
abundance: -
v_gene: TRBV19
j_gene: TRBJ2-5
CDR3aa: CASRTSGGRETQYF
CDR3nt: TGTGCCAGCCGGACTAGCGGGGGCCGGGAGACCCAGTACTTC

len: 15
d_gene: TRBD2
abundance: few
v_gene: TRBV7-9
j_gene: TRBJ2-3
CDR3aa: CASSLVASGWDTQYF
CDR3nt: TGTGCCAGCAGCTTAGTGGCTAGCGGGTGGGATACGCAGTATTTT

len: 14
d_gene: -
abundance: -
v_gene: TRBV6-6
j_gene: TRBJ1-4
CDR3aa: CASSYPRRDEKLFF
CDR3nt: TGTGCCAGCAGTTACCCCCGAAGGGACGAAAAACTGTTTTTT

len: 13
d_gene: -
abundance: many
v_gene: TRBV7-6
j_gene: TRBJ2-1
CDR3aa: CASSLGSGGEQFF
CDR3nt: TGTGCCAGCAGCTTAGGATCGGGGGGCGAGCAGTTCTTC

len: 17
d_gene: -
abundance: -
v_gene: TRBV4-1
j_gene: TRBJ2-5
CDR3aa: CASSQVGFTGSLWTQYF
CDR3nt: TGCGCCAGCAGCCAAGTTGGGTTCACGGGCTCCCTCTGGACCCAGTACTTC

len: 16
d_gene: -
abundance: -
v_gene: TRBV28
j_gene: TRBJ1-4
CDR3aa: CASSSSSTGTNEKLFF
CDR3nt: TGTGCCAGCAGTTCCAGTTCGACAGGCACCAATGAAAAACTGTTTTTT

len: 16
d_gene: -
abundance: many
v_gene: TRBV7-2
j_gene: TRBJ1-6
CDR3aa: CASSSFSGTENSPLHF
CDR3nt: TGTGCCAGCAGCTCCTTTTCCGGGACGGAAAATTCACCCCTCCACTTT